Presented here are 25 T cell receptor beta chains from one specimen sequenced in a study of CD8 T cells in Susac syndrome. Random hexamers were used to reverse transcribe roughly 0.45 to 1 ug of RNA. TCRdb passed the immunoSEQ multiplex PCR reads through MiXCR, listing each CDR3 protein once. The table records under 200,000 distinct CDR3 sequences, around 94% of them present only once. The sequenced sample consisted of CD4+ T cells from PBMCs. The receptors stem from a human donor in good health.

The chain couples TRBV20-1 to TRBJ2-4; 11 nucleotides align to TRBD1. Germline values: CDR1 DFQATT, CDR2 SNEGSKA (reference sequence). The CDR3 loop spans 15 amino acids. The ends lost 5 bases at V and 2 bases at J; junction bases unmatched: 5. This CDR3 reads CSAGQGAKTKNIQYF. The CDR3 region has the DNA TGCAGTGCTGGACAGGGGGCGAAAACCAAAAACATTCAGTACTTC.

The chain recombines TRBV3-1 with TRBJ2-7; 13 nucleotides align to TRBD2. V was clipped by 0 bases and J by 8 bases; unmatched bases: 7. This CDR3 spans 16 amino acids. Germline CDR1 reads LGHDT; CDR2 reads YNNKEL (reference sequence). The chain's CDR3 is CASSQDLSTSGGKQYF. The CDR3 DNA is TGTGCCAGCAGCCAAGATTTATCGACTAGCGGGGGGAAGCAGTACTTC.

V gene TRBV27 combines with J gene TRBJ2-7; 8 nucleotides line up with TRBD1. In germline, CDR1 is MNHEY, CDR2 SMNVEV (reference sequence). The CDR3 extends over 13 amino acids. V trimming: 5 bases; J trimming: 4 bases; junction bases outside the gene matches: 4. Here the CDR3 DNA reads TGTGCCAGCAGTAGACAGGGGTTGTACGAGCAGTACTTC. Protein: CASSRQGLYEQYF.

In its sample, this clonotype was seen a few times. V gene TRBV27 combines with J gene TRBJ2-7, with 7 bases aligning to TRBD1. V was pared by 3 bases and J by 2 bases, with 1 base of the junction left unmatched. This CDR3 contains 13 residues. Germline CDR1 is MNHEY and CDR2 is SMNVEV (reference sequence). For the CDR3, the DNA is TGTGCCAGCAGTTTGGGACAGCCCTACGAGCAGTACTTC. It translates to CASSLGQPYEQYF.

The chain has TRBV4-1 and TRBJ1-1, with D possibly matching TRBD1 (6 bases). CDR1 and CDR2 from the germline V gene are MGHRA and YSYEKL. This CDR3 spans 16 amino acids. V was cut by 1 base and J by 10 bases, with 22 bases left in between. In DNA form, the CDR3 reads TGCGCCAGCAGCCAAGTTAATTCAGGGGAAGGAGCTCGAGCTTTCTTT. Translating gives CASSQVNSGEGARAFF.

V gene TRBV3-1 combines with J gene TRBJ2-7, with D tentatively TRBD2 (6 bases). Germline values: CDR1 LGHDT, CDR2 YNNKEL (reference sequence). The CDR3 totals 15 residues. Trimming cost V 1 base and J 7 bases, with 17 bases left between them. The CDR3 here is CASSQVGTPAGEQYF. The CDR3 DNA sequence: TGTGCCAGCAGCCAAGTCGGTACCCCCGCGGGGGAGCAGTACTTC.

The CDR3 DNA is TGTGCCAGCAGTTTAGCATTCTCAACCTGGGGGGCCAACGTCCTGACTTTC. The encoded protein is CASSLAFSTWGANVLTF. V gene TRBV28 combines with J gene TRBJ2-6; D gene unclear. V was clipped by 2 bases and J by 4 bases, with 15 bases between them. Germline V gene lookup returns CDR1 MDHEN and CDR2 SYDVKM. The CDR3 has 17 residues.

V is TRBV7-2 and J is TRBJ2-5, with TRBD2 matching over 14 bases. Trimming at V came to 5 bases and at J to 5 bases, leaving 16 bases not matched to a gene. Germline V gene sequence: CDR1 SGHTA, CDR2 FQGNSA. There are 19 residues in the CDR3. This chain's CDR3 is CASSTPGGGLAGAGETQYF. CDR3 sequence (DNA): TGTGCCAGCAGCACTCCTGGCGGGGGACTAGCGGGGGCCGGGGAGACCCAGTACTTC. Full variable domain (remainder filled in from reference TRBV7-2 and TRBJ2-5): GAGVSQSPSNKVTEKGKDVELRCDPISGHTALYWYRQSLGQGLEFLIYFQGNSAPDKSGLPSDRFSAERTGGSVSTLTIQRTQQEDSAVYLCASSTPGGGLAGAGETQYFGPGTRLLVL.

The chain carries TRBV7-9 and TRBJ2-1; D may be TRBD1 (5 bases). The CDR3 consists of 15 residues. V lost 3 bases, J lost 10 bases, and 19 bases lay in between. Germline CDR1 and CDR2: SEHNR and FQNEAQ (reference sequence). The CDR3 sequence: CASSFLSGSLNEQFF. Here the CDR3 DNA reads TGTGCCAGCAGCTTTCTGTCAGGGTCGTTGAACGAGCAGTTCTTC.

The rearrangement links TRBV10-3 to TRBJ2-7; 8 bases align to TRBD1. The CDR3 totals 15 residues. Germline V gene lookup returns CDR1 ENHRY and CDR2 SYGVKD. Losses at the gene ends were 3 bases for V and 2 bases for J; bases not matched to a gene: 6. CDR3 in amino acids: CAISDPGQATYEQYF. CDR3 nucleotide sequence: TGTGCCATCAGTGACCCGGGACAGGCCACCTACGAGCAGTACTTC.

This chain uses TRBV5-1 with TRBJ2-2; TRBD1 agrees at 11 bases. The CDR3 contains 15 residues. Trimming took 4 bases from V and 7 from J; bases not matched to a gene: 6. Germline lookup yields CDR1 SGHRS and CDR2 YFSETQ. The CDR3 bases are TGCGCCAGCAGCATAGGACAGGGGGCTGACGGGGAGCTGTTTTTT. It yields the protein CASSIGQGADGELFF. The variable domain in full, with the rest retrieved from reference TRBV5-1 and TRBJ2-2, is KAGVTQTPRYLIKTRGQQVTLSCSPISGHRSVSWYQQTPGQGLQFLFEYFSETQRNKGNFPGRFSGRQFSNSRSEMNVSTLELGDSALYLCASSIGQGADGELFFGEGSRLTVL.

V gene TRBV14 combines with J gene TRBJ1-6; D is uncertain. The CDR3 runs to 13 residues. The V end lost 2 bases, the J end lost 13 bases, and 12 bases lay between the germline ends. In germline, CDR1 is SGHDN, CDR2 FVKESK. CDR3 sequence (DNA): TGTGCCAGCAGCCAATCGGAGCGTTCGCCCCTCCACTTT. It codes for CASSQSERSPLHF.

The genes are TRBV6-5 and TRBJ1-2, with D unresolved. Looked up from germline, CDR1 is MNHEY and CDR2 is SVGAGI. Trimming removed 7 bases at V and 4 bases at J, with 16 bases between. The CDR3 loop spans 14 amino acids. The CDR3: CASKRGRQSYGYTF. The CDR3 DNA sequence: TGTGCCAGCAAGAGAGGCCGCCAGTCCTATGGCTACACCTTC.

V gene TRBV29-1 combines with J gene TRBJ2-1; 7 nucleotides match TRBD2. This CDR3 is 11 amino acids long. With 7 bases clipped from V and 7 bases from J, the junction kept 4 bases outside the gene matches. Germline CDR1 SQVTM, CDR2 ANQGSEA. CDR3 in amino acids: CSGGEGNEQFF. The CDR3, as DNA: TGCAGCGGGGGGGAGGGTAATGAGCAGTTCTTC.

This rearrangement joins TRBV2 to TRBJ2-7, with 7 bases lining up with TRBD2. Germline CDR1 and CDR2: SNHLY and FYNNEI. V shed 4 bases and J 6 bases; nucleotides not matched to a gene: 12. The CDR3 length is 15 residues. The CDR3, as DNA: TGTGCCAGCAGTGGAGCTGCGGGGGTGCCAATCGAGCAGTACTTC. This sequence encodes CASSGAAGVPIEQYF.

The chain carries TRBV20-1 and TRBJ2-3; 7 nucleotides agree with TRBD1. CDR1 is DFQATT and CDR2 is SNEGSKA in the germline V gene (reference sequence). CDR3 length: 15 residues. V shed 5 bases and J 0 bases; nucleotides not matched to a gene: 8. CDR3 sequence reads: CSAATGTDSTDTQYF. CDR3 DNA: TGCAGTGCTGCCACCGGGACAGATAGCACAGATACGCAGTATTTT.

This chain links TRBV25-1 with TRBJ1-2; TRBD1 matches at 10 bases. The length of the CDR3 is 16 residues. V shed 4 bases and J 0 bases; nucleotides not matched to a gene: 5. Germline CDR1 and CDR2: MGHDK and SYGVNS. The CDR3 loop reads CASSVLGTGANYGYTF. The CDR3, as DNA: TGTGCCAGCAGTGTTCTAGGGACAGGGGCTAACTATGGCTACACCTTC.

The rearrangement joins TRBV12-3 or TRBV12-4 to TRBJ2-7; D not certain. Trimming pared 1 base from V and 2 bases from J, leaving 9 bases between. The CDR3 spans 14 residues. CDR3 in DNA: TGTGCCAGCAGTTTAGAGTCAGTACCCTACGAGCAGTACTTC. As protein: CASSLESVPYEQYF.

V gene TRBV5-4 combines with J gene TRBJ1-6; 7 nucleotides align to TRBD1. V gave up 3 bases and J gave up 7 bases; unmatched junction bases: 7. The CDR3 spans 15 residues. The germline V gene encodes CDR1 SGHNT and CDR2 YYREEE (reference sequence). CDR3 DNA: TGTGCCAGCAGCTATCCGGGACAGAGGAATTCACCCCTCCACTTT. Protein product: CASSYPGQRNSPLHF. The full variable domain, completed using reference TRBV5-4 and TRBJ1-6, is ETGVTQSPTHLIKTRGQQVTLRCSSQSGHNTVSWYQQALGQGPQFIFQYYREEENGRGNFPPRFSGLQFPNYSSELNVNALELDDSALYLCASSYPGQRNSPLHFGNGTRLTVT.

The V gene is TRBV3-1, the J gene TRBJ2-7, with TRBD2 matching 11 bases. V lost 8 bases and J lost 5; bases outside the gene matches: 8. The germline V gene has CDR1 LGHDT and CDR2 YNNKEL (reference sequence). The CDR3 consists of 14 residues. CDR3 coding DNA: TGTGCCAGCGGTTTTAGCGGGGGGGCCAACGAGCAGTACTTC. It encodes CASGFSGGANEQYF.

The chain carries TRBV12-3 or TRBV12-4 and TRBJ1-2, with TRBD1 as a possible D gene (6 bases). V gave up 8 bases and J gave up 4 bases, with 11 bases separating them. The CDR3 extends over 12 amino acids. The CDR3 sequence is CASRDIRYGYTF. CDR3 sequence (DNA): TGTGCCAGCCGGGACATCCGCTATGGCTACACCTTC.

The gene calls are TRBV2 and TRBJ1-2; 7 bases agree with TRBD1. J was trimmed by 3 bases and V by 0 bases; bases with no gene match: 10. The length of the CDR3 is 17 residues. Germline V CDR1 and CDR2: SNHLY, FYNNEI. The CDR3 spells CASSEAGASTGDYGYTF. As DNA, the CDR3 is TGTGCCAGCAGTGAAGCAGGAGCCTCAACAGGGGACTATGGCTACACCTTC. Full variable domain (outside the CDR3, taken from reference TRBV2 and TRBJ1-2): EPEVTQTPSHQVTQMGQEVILRCVPISNHLYFYWYRQILGQKVEFLVSFYNNEISEKSEIFDDQFSVERPDGSNFTLKIRSTKLEDSAMYFCASSEAGASTGDYGYTFGSGTRLTVV.

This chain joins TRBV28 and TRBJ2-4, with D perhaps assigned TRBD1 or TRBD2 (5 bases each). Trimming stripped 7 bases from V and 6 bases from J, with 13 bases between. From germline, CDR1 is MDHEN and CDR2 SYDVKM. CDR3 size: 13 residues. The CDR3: CASTHSGTNIQYF. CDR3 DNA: TGTGCCAGCACCCACTCTGGGACAAACATTCAGTACTTC.

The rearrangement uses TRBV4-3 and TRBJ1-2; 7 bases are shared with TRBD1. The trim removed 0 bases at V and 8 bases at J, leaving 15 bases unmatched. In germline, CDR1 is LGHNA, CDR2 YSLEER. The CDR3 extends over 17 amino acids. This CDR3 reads CASSQDVQRVLQGGYTF. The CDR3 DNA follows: TGCGCCAGCAGCCAAGATGTCCAGCGGGTACTACAGGGGGGCTACACCTTC.

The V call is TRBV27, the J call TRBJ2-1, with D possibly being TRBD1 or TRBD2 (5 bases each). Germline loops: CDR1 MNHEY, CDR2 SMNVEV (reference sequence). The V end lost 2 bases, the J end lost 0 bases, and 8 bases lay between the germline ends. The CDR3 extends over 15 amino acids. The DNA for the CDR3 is TGTGCCAGCAGTTTAAACGGGGCCTCCTACAATGAGCAGTTCTTC. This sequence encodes CASSLNGASYNEQFF.